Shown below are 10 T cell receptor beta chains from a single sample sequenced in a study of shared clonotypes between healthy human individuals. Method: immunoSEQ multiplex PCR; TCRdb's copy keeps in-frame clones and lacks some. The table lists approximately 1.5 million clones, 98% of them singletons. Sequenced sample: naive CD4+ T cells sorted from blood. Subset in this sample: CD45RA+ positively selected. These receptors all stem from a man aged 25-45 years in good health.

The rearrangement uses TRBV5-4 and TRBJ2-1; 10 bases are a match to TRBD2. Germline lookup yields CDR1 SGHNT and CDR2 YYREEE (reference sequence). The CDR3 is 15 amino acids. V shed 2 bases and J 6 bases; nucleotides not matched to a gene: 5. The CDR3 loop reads CASSFSSGSFNEQFF. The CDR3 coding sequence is TGTGCCAGCAGCTTTTCTAGCGGGAGTTTCAATGAGCAGTTCTTC.

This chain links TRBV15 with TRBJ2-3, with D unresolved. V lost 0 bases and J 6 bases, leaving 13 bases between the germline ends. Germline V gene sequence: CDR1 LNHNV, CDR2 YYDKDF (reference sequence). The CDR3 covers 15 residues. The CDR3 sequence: CATSRDPLSPDTQYF. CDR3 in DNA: TGTGCCACCAGCAGAGATCCTCTATCCCCCGATACGCAGTATTTT.

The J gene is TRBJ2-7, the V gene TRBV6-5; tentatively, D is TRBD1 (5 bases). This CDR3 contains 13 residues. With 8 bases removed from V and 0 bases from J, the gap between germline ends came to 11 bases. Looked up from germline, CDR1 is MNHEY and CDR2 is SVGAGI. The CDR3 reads CASAQGSSYEQYF. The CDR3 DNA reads TGTGCCAGCGCCCAGGGAAGCTCCTACGAGCAGTACTTC.

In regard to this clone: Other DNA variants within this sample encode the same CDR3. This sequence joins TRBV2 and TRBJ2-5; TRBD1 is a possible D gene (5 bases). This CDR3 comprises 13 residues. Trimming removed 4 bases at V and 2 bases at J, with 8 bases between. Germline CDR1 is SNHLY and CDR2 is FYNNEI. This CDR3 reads CASSGDSQETQYF. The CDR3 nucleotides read TGTGCCAGCAGTGGCGACAGTCAAGAGACCCAGTACTTC.

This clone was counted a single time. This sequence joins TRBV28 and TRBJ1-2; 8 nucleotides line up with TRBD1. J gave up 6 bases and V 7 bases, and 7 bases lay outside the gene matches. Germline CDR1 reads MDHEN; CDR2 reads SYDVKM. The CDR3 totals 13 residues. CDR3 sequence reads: CASIPDRVNGYTF. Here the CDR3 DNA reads TGTGCCAGCATCCCGGACAGGGTCAATGGCTACACCTTC.

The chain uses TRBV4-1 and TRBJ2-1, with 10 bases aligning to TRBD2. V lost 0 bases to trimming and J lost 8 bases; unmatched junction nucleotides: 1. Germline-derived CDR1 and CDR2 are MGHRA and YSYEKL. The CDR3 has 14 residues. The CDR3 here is CASSQEAGGHEQFF. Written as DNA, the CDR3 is TGCGCCAGCAGCCAAGAAGCGGGAGGGCATGAGCAGTTCTTC.

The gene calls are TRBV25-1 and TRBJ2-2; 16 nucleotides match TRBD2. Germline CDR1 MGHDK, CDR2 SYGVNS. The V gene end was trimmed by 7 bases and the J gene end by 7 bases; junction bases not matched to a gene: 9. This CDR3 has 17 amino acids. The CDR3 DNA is TGTGCCAGCACCTCGGGACTAGCGGGAGGGCCTGTCGGGGAGCTGTTTTTT. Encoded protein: CASTSGLAGGPVGELFF.

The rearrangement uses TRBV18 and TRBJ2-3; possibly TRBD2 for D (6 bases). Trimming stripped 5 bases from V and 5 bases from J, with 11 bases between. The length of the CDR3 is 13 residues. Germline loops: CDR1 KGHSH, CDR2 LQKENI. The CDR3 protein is CASSRTTQDTQYF. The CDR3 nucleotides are TGTGCCAGCTCAAGGACTACCCAAGATACGCAGTATTTT.

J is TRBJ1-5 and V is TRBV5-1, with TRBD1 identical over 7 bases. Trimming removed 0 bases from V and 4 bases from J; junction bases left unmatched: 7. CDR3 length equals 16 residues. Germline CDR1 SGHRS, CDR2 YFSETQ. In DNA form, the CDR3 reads TGCGCCAGCAGCTTGGGCCTGGGACAGAATAATCAGCCCCAGCATTTT. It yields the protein CASSLGLGQNNQPQHF.

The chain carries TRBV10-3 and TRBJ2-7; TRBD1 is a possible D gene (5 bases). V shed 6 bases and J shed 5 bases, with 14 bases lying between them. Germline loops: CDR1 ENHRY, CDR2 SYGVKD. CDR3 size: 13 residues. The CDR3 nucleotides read TGTGCCATCAGCCAGATAACAGGAAACGAGCAGTACTTC. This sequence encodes CAISQITGNEQYF.